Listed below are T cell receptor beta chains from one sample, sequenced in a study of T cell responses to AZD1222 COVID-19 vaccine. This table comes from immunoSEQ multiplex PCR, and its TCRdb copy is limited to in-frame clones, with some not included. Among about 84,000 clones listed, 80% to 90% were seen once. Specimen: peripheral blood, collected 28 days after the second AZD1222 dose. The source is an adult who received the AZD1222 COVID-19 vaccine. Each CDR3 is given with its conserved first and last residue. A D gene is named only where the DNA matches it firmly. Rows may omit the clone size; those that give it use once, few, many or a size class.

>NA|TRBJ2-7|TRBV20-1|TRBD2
TGCAGTGCTAGTTATGAAGCGGGAGGAGGCGGCGAGCAGTACTTC
CSASYEAGGGGEQYF
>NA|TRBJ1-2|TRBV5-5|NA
TGTGCCAGCAGCTTGGAAGGGTGGTATGGCTACACCTTC
CASSLEGWYGYTF
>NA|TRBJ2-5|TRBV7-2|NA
TGTGCCAGCAGCCAGCAGAGCCGATCCTCCCAAGAGACCCAGTACTTC
CASSQQSRSSQETQYF
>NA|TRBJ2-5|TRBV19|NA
TGTGCCAGTAGTATTTTGGGGCTGGAGACCCAGTACTTC
CASSILGLETQYF
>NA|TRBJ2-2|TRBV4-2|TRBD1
TGTGCCAGCAGCCAAAGCGGGACAGGGTTCACCGGGGAGCTGTTTTTT
CASSQSGTGFTGELFF
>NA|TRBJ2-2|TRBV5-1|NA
TGCGCCAGCAGCTTTGGTCAGGGCCCCACCGGGGAGCTGTTTTTT
CASSFGQGPTGELFF
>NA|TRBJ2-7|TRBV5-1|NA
TGCGCCAGCAGGGGGCAGGGAAGCTCCTACGAGCAGTACTTC
CASRGQGSSYEQYF
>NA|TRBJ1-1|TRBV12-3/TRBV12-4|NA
TGTGCCAGCAGTTATTACACTGAAGCTTTCTTT
CASSYYTEAFF
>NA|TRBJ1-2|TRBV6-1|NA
TGTGCCAGCAGTGAAGCGCTAGGCAGGAGCGTCAACTATGGCTACACCTTC
CASSEALGRSVNYGYTF
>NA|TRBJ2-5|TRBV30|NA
TGTGCCTGGGCTCAGGGGCAAGAGACCCAGTACTTC
CAWAQGQETQYF
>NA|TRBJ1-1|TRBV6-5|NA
TGTGCCAGCAGCCCCTCGGGCTACACTGAAGCTTTCTTT
CASSPSGYTEAFF
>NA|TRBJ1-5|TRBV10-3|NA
TGTGCCATCAGTGAGTCGAATTTGGGGGCGCGGGTCAGCAATCAGCCCCAGCATTTT
CAISESNLGARVSNQPQHF
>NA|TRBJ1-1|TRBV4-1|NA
TGCGCCAGCAGCCCAGGGGATGCGGCGGACACTGAAGCTTTCTTT
CASSPGDAADTEAFF
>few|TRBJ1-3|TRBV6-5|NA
TGTGCCAGCAGTAGCGACACTTCTGGAAACACCATATATTTT
CASSSDTSGNTIYF
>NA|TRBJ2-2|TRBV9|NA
TGTGCCAGCAGCATCTTAGCTACCGGGGAGCTGTTTTTT
CASSILATGELFF
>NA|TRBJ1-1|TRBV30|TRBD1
TGTGCCTGGAGTACTAGACAGGGGATCACTGAAGCTTTCTTT
CAWSTRQGITEAFF
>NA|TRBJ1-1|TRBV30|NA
TGTGCCTGGAGTAGCAGGGGCCTAATGAACACTGAAGCTTTCTTT
CAWSSRGLMNTEAFF
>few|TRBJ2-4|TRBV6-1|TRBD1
TGTGCCAGCAGTGAAGGTCGGGACAGGGGGTCCAAAAACATTCAGTACTTC
CASSEGRDRGSKNIQYF
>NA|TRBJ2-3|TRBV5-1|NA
TGCGCCAGCAGCTCCAGACTTGACACAGATACGCAGTATTTT
CASSSRLDTDTQYF
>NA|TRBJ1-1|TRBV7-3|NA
TGTGCCAGCAGCCAAGATCGGGACACTGAAGCTTTCTTT
CASSQDRDTEAFF
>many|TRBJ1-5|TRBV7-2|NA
TGTGCCAGCAGCTTACAGGGAACCGGAAGTGCTAATCAGCCCCAGCATTTT
CASSLQGTGSANQPQHF
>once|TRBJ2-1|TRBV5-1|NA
TGCGCCAGCAGCCGTACAGGGGAGGGGTACAATGAGCAGTTCTTC
CASSRTGEGYNEQFF
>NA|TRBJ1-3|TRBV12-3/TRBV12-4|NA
TGTGCCAGCAGTTCTCAAACTGGAAACACCATATATTTT
CASSSQTGNTIYF
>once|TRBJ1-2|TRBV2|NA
TGTGCCAGCAGACCCCAGAACTATGGCTACACCTTC
CASRPQNYGYTF
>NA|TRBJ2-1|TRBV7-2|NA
TGTGCCAGCAGCCTGTATCGGGACGGCCCGCGGTTCTTC
CASSLYRDGPRFF
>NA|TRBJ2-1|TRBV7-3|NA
TGTGCCAGCAGCTTACTGGGCCATGGGACCAATGAGCAGTTCTTC
CASSLLGHGTNEQFF
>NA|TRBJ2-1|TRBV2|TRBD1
TGTGCCAGCAGTTACAGGGGGAGTGAGCAGTTCTTC
CASSYRGSEQFF
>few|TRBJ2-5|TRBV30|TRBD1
TGTGCCTGGAAATCGACAGGGGAGTTCCATCAAGAGACCCAGTACTTC
CAWKSTGEFHQETQYF
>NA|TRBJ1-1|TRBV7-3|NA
TGTGCCAGCAGCTCCGAGTTCGGCGCTGAAGCTTTCTTT
CASSSEFGAEAFF
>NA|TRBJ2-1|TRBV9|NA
TGTGCCAGCAGCCCCGACGGCACGTCGTACAATGAGCAGTTCTTC
CASSPDGTSYNEQFF
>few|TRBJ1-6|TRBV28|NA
TGTGCCAGCAGTCAATCAAGCTCCTATAATTCACCCCTCCACTTT
CASSQSSSYNSPLHF
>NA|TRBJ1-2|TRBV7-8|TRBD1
TGTGCCAGCAGCTTAAGACAGGGGTCGTATGGCTACACCTTC
CASSLRQGSYGYTF
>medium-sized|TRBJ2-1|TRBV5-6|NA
TGTGCCAGCAGCTTCGAGGTCTCCTACAATGAGCAGTTCTTC
CASSFEVSYNEQFF
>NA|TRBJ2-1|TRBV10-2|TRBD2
TGCGCCAGCAGTGAGGCCATAGCGGGTAACAATGAGCAGTTCTTC
CASSEAIAGNNEQFF
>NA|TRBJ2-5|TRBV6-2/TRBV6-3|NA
TGTGCCAGCAGCACCCTAGGGGGGCCACAGGAGACCCAGTACTTC
CASSTLGGPQETQYF
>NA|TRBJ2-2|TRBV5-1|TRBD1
TGCGCCAGCAGCTGGGGACAGGTTAACACCGGGGAGCTGTTTTTT
CASSWGQVNTGELFF
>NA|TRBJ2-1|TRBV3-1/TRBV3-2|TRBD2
TGTGCCAGCAGCCAAGAGGGGCATAGCGGGGACTCCTACAATGAGCAGTTCTTC
CASSQEGHSGDSYNEQFF